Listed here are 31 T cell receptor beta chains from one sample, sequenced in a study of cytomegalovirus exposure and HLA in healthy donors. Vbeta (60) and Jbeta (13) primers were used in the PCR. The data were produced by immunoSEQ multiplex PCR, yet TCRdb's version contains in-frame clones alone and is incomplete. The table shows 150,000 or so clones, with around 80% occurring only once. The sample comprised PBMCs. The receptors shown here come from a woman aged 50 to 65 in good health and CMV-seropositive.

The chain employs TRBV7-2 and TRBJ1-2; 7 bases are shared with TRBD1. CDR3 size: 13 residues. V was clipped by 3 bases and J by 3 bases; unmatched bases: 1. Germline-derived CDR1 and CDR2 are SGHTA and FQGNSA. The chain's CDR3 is CASSLGQHYGYTF. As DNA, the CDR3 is TGTGCCAGCAGCTTGGGACAGCACTATGGCTACACCTTC.

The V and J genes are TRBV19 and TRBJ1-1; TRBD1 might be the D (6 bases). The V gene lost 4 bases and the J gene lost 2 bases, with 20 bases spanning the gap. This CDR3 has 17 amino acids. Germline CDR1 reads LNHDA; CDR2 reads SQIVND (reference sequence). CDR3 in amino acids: CASSTRQALPQNTEAFF. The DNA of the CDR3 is TGTGCCAGTAGTACCAGACAGGCGCTCCCTCAAAACACTGAAGCTTTCTTT.

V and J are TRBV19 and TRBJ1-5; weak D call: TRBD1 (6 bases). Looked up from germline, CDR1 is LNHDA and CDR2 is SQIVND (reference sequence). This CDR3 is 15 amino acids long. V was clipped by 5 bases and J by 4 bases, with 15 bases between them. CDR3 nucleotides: TGTGCCAGTAGTCATTCGACAGGAGCTAATCAGCCCCAGCATTTT. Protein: CASSHSTGANQPQHF.

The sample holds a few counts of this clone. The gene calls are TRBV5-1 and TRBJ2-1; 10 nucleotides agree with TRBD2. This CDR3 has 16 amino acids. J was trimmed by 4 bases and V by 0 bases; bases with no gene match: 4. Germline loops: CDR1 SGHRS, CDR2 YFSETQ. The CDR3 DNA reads TGCGCCAGCAGCTTGGAACTAGCGGGGAGTTACAATGAGCAGTTCTTC. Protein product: CASSLELAGSYNEQFF.

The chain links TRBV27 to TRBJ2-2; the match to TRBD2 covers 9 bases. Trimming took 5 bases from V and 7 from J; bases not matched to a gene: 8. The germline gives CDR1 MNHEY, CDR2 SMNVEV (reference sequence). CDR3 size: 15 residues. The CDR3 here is CASSIQRGAGGELFF. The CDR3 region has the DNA TGTGCCAGCAGTATTCAGCGGGGGGCGGGCGGGGAGCTGTTTTTT.

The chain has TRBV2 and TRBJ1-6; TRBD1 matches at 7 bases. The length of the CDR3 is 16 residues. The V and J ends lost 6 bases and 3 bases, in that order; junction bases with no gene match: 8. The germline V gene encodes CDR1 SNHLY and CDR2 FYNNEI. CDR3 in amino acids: CASREQGSHYNSPLHF. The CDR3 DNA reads TGTGCCAGCAGGGAACAGGGGAGTCACTATAATTCACCCCTCCACTTT.

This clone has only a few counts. In DNA, the CDR3 is TGTGCCAGTAGTATAGCCAGCTACAATGAGCAGTTCTTC. Protein product: CASSIASYNEQFF. The chain carries TRBV19 and TRBJ2-1, with D unresolved. From germline, CDR1 is LNHDA and CDR2 SQIVND (reference sequence). Trimming took off 1 base at V and 3 bases at J, with 4 bases between the two ends. The CDR3 consists of 13 residues.

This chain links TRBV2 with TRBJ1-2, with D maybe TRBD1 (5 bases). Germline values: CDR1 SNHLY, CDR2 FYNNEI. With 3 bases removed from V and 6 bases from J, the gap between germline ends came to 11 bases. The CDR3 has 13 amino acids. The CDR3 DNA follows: TGTGCCAGCAGTGATCGGGGGTGGGATGGCTACACCTTC. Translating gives CASSDRGWDGYTF.

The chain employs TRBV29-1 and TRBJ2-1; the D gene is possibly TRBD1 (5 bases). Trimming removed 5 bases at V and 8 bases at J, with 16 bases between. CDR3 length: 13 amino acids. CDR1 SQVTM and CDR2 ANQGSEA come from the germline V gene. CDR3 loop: CSVSRDWGDEQFF. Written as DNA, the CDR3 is TGCAGCGTTTCAAGAGACTGGGGCGATGAGCAGTTCTTC.

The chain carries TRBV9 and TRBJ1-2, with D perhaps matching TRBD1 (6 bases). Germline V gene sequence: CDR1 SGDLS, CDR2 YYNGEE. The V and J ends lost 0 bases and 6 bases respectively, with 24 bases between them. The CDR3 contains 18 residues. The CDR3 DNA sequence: TGTGCCAGCAGCGTAGTGAGTAGGGGAACTACAGGGTTCGATGGCTACACCTTC. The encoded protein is CASSVVSRGTTGFDGYTF.

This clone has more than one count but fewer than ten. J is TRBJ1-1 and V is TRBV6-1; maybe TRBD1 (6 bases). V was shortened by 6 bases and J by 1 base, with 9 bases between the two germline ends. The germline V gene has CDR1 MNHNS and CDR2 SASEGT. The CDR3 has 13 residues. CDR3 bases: TGTGCCAGCAGCCCACAGGGGAACACTGAAGCTTTCTTT. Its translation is CASSPQGNTEAFF.

The CDR3 sequence is CAWSAGGPDGYTF. CDR3 DNA sequence: TGTGCCTGGAGTGCAGGGGGCCCGGATGGCTACACCTTC. The rearrangement links TRBV30 to TRBJ1-2, with 8 bases aligning to TRBD1. Germline assignment: CDR1 GTSNPN and CDR2 SVGIG (reference sequence). V trimming: 1 base; J trimming: 6 bases; junction bases outside the gene matches: 4. The CDR3 sequence is 13 residues long.

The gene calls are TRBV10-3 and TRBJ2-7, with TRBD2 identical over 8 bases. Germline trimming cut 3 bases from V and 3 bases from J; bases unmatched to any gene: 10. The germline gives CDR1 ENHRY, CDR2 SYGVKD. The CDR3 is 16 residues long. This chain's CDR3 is CAISEATTSGSYEQYF. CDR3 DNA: TGTGCCATCAGTGAAGCGACCACCAGCGGGAGCTACGAGCAGTACTTC.

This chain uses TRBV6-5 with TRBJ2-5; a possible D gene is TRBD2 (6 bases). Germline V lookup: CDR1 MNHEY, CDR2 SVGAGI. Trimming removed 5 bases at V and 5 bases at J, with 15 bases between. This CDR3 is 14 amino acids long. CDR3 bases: TGTGCCAGCAGTCCCCCAACGACTAGGGAGACCCAGTACTTC. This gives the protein CASSPPTTRETQYF.

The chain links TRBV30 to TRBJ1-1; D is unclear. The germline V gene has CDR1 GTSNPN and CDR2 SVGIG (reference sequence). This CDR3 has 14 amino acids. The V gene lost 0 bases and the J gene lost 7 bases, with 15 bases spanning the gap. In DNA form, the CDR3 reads TGTGCCTGGAGTGTACGCTTGCGGGGAAGTGAAGCTTTCTTT. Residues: CAWSVRLRGSEAFF.

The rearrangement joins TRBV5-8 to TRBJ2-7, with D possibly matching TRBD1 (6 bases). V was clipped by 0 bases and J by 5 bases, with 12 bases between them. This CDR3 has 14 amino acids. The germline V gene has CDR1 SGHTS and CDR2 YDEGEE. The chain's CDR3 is CASSLGQASDEQYF. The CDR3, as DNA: TGTGCCAGCAGCTTGGGACAGGCAAGTGACGAGCAGTACTTC.

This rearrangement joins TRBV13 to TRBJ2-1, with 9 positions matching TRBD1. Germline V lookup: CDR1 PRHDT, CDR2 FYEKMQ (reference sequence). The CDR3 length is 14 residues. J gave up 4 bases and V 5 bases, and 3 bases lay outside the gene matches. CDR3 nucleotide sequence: TGTGCCAGCAGCCCTGGACAGGGGTACAATGAGCAGTTCTTC. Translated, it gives CASSPGQGYNEQFF.

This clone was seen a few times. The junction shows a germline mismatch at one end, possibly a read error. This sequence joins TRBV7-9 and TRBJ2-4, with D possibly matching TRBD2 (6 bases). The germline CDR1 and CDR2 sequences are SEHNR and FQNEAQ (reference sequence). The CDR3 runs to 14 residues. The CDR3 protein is CASSLGEAKNSQYF. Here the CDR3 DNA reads TGTGCCAGCAGCTTAGGGGAGGCCAAAAACAGTCAGTACTTC. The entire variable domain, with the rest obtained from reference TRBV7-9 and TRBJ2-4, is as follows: DTGVSQNPRHKITKRGQNVTFRCDPISEHNRLYWYRQTLGQGPEFLTYFQNEAQLEKSRLLSDRFSAERPKGSFSTLEIQRTEQGDSAMYLCASSLGEAKNSQYFGAGTRLSVL.

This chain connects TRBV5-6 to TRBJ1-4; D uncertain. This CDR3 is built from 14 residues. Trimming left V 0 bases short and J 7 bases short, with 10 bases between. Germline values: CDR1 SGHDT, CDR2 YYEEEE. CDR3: CASSLGLRGEKLFF. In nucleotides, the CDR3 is TGTGCCAGCAGCTTGGGCCTAAGAGGTGAAAAACTGTTTTTT.

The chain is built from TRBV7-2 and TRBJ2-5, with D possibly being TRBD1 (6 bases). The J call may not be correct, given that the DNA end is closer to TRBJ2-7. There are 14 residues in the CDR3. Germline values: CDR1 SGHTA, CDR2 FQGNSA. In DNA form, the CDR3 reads TGTGCCAGCAGCCCCCTGGGGGCTTCCTACGAGCAGTACTTC. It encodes CASSPLGASYEQYF.

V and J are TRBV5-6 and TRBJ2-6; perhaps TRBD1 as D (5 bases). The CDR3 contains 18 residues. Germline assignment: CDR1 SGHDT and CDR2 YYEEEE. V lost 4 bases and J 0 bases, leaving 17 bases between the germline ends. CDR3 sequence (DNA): TGTGCCAGCAGCGCTGAATGGGGCGCCGGCTCTGGGGCCAACGTCCTGACTTTC. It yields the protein CASSAEWGAGSGANVLTF.

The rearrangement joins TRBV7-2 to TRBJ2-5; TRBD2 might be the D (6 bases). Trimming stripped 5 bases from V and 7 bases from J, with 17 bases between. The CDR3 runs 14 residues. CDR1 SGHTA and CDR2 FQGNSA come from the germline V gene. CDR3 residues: CASSPGLLSGTQYF. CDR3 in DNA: TGTGCCAGCAGCCCGGGACTGCTGTCTGGGACCCAGTACTTC.

The CDR3, as DNA: TGTGCCAGCAGGGAGTATGAAAAACTGTTTTTT. Its translation is CASREYEKLFF. This chain uses TRBV28 with TRBJ1-4; D not resolved. In germline, CDR1 is MDHEN, CDR2 SYDVKM. There are 11 residues in the CDR3. V lost 6 bases and J lost 6, with 5 bases in between.

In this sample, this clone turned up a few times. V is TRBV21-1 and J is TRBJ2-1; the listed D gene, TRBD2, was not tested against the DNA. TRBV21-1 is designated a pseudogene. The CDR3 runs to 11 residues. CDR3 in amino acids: CATPYPFEQFF. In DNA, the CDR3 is TGTGCCACACCCTACCCATTTGAGCAGTTCTTC.

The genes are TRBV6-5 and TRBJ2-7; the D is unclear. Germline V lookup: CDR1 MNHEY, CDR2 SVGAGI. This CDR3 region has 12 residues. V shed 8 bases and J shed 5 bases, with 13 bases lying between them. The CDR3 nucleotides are TGTGCCAGCCAGAGTCCCCTAGACGAGCAGTACTTC. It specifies CASQSPLDEQYF.

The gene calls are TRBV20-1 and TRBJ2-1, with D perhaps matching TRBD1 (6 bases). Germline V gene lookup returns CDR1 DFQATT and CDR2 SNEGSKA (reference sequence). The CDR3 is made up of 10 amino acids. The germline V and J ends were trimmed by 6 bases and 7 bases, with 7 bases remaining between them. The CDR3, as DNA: TGCAGTGCACAGGGTAATGAGCAGTTCTTC. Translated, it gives CSAQGNEQFF.

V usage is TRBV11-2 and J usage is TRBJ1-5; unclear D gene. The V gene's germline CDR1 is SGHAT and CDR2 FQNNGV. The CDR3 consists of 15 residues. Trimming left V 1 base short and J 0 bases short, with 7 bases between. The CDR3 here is CASSLARDSNQPQHF. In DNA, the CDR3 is TGTGCCAGCAGCTTAGCGCGGGATAGCAATCAGCCCCAGCATTTT.

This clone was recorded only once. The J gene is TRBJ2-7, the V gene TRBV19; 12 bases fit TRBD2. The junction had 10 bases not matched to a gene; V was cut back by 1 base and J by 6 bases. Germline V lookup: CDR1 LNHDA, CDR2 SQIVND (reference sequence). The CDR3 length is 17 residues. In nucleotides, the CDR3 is TGTGCCAGTAGTATAGGCCCTCGCCCTAGCGGGGGGGCCGAGCAGTACTTC. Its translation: CASSIGPRPSGGAEQYF. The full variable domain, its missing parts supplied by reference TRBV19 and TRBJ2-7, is DGGITQSPKYLFRKEGQNVTLSCEQNLNHDAMYWYRQDPGQGLRLIYYSQIVNDFQKGDIAEGYSVSREKKESFPLTVTSAQKNPTAFYLCASSIGPRPSGGAEQYFGPGTRLTVT.

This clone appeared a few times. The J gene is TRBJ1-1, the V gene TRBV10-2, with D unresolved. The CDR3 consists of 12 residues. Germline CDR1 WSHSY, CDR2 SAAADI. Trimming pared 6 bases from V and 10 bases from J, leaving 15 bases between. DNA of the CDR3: TGCGCCAGCAGCGAAGGACTCATCGCAGCTTTCTTT. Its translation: CASSEGLIAAFF.

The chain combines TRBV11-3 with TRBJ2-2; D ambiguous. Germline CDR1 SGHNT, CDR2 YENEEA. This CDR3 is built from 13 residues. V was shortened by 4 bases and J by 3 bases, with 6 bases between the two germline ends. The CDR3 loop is CASSSAYTGELFF. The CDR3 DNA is TGTGCCAGCAGCTCAGCGTACACCGGGGAGCTGTTTTTT.

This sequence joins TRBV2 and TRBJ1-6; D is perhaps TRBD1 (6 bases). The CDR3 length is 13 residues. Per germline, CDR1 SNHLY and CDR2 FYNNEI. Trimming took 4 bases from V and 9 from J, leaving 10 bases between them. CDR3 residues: CASSAGHPSPLHF. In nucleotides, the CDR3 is TGTGCCAGCAGTGCGGGACATCCTTCACCCCTCCACTTT. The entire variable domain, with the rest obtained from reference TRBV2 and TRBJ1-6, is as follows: EPEVTQTPSHQVTQMGQEVILRCVPISNHLYFYWYRQILGQKVEFLVSFYNNEISEKSEIFDDQFSVERPDGSNFTLKIRSTKLEDSAMYFCASSAGHPSPLHFGNGTRLTVT.